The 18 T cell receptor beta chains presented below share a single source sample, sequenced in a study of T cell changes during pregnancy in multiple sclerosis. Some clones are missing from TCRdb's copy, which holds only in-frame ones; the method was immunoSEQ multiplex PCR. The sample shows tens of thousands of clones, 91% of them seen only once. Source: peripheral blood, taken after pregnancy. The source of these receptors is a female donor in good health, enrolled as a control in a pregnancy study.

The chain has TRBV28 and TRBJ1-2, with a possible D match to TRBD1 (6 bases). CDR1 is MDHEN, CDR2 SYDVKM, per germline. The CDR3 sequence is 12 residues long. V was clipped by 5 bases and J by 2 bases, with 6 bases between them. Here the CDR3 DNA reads TGTGCCAGCAGTGGGACAAACTATGGCTACACCTTC. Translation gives CASSGTNYGYTF.

CDR3 nucleotide sequence: TGTGCCAGTAGTGTTAAGGGAGAGGGATTCTACGAGCAGTACTTC. This codes for CASSVKGEGFYEQYF. This chain connects TRBV19 to TRBJ2-7, with a possible D match to TRBD2 (5 bases). Deletions cut 5 bases from V and 3 bases from J, with 17 bases between. The germline gives CDR1 LNHDA, CDR2 SQIVND (reference sequence). The CDR3 consists of 15 residues.

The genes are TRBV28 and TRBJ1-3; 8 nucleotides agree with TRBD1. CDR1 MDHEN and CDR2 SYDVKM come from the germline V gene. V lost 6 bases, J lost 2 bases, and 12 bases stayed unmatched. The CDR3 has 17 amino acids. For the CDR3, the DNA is TGTGCCAGCAGACAACCACCCGGACAGGGAACTGGAAACACCATATATTTT. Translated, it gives CASRQPPGQGTGNTIYF.

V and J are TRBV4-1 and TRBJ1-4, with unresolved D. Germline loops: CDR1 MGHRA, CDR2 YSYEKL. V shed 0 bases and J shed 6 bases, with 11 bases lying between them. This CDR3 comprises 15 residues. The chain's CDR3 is CASSQEAGRDEKLFF. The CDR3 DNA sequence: TGCGCCAGCAGCCAAGAGGCGGGGAGGGATGAAAAACTGTTTTTT.

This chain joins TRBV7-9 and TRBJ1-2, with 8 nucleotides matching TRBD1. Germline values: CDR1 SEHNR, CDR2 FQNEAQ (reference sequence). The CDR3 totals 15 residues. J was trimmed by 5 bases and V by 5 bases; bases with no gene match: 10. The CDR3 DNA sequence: TGTGCCAGCAGCCAGTCGGACAGGGAAGCTTATGGCTACACCTTC. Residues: CASSQSDREAYGYTF.

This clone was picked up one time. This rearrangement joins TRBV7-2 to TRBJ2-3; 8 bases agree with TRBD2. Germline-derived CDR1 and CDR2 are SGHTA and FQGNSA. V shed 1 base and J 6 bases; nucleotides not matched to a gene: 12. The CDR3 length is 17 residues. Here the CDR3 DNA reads TGTGCCAGCAGCTTAGGGGTGGTTGCGGGGGGAGGCGATACGCAGTATTTT. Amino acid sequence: CASSLGVVAGGGDTQYF.

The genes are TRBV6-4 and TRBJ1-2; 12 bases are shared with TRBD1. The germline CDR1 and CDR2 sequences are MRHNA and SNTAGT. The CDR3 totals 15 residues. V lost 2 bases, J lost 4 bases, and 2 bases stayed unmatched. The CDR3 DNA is TGTGCCAGCAGTGACGGGACAGGGGGCGTCTATGGCTACACCTTC. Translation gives CASSDGTGGVYGYTF.

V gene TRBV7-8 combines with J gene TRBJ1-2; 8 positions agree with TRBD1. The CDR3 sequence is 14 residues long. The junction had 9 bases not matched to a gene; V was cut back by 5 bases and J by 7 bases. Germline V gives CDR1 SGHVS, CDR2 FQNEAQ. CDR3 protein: CASSPGQAGAGYTF. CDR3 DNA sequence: TGTGCCAGCAGCCCGGGACAGGCCGGGGCTGGCTACACCTTC.

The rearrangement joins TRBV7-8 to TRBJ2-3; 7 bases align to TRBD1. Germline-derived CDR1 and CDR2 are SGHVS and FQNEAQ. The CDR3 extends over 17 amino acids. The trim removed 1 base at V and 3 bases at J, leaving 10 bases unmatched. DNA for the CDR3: TGTGCCAGCAGCTTAGGGGCGACAGGGAAGGTGACAGATACGCAGTATTTT. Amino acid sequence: CASSLGATGKVTDTQYF.

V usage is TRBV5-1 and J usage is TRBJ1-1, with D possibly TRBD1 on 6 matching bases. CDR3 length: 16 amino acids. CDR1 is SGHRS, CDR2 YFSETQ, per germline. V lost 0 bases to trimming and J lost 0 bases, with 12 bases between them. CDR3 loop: CASSLAGGAVNTEAFF. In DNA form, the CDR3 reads TGCGCCAGCAGCTTGGCCGGGGGGGCGGTGAACACTGAAGCTTTCTTT.

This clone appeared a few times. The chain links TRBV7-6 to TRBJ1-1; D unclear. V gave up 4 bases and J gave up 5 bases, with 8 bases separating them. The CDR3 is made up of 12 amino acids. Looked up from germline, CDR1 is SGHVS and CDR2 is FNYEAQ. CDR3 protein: CASSSGRTEAFF. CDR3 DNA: TGTGCCAGCAGCTCGGGGAGGACTGAAGCTTTCTTT.

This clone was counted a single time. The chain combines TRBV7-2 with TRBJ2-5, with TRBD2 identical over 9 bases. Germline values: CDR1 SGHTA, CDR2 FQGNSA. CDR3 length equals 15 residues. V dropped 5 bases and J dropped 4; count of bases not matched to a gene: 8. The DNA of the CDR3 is TGTGCCAGCAGCGCCAGCGGCGGGGGGGGAGAGACCCAGTACTTC. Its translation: CASSASGGGGETQYF.

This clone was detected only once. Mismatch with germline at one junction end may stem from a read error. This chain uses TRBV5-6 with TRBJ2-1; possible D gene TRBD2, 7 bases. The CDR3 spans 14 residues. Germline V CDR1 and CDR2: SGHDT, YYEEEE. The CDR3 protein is CASSLEWGGNEQLF. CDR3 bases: TGTGCCAGCAGCTTGGAGTGGGGGGGCAATGAGCAGCTCTTC.

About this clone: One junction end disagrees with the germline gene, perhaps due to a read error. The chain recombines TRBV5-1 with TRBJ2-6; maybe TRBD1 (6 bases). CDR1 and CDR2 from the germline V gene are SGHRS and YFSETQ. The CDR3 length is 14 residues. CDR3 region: CASSTGPGANVLTF. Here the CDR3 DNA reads TGCGCCAGCAGCACAGGGCCTGGCGCCAACGTCCTGACTTTC.

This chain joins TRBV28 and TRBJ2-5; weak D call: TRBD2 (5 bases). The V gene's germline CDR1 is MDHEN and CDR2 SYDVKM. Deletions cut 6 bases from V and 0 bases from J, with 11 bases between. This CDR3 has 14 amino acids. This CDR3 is CASSPGTYQETQYF. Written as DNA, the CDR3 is TGTGCCAGCAGCCCGGGAACCTACCAAGAGACCCAGTACTTC.

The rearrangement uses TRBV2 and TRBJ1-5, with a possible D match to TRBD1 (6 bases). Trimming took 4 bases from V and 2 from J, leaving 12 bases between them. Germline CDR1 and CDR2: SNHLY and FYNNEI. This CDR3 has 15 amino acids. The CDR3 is CASSAGVRGNQPQHF. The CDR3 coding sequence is TGTGCCAGCAGTGCAGGGGTTAGAGGCAATCAGCCCCAGCATTTT.

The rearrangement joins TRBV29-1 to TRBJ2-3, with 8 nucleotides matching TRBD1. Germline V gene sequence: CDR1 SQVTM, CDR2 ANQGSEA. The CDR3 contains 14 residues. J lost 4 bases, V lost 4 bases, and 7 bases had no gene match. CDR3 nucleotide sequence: TGCAGCGTTGGTGGAGGACAGGGTGCAGATACGCAGTATTTT. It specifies CSVGGGQGADTQYF.

The CDR3 region has the DNA TGTGCCAGCAGCGGGACGGACAGGGGAGTAAACTATGGCTACACCTTC. This codes for CASSGTDRGVNYGYTF. The rearrangement uses TRBV11-2 and TRBJ1-2; 9 nucleotides align to TRBD1. This CDR3 contains 16 residues. Per germline, CDR1 SGHAT and CDR2 FQNNGV. V trimming: 5 bases; J trimming: 2 bases; junction bases outside the gene matches: 9.